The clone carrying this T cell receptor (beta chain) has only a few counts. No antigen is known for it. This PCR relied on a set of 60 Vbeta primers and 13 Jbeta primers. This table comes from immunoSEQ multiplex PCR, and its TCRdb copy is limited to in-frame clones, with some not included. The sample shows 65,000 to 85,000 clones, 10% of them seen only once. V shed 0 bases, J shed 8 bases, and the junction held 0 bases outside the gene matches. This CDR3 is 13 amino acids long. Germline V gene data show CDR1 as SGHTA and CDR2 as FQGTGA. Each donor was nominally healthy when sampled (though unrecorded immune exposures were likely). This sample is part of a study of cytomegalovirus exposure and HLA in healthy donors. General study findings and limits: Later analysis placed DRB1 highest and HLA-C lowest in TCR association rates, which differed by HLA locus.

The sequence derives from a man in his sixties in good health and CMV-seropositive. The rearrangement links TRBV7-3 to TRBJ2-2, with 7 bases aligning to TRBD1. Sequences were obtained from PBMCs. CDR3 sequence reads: CASSLTGQGELFF. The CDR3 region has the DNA TGTGCCAGCAGCTTAACGGGACAGGGGGAGCTGTTTTTT.